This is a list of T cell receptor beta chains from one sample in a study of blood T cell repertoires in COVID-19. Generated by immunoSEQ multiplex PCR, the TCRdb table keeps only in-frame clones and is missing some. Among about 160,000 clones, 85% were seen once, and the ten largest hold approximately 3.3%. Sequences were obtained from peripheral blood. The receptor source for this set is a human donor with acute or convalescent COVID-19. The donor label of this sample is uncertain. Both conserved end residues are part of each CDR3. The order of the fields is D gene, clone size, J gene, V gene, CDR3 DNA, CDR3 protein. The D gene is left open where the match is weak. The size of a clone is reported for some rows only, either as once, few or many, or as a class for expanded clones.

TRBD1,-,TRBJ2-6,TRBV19,TGTGCCAGTAGTATAGGGGTGACAGGGGGTAGGGCTGGGGCCAACGTCCTGACTTTC,CASSIGVTGGRAGANVLTF
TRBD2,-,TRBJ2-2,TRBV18,TGTGCCAGCTCACCATTCGTTAGCGGGGGGACGAACACCGGGGAGCTGTTTTTT,CASSPFVSGGTNTGELFF
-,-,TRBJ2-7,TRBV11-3,TGTGCCAGCAGCGCTAATCGCGACAGCTACGAGCAGTACTTC,CASSANRDSYEQYF
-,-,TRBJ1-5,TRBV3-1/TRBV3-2,TGTGCCAGCAGCCTGGGGGGGGCAGGAAATCAGCCCCAGCATTTT,CASSLGGAGNQPQHF
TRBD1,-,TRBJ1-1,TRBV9,TGTGCCAGCAGCGTAGAGGGACAGATCAACACTGAAGCTTTCTTT,CASSVEGQINTEAFF
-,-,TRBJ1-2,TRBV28,TGTGCCAGCAGTTTGCGGGGGCACTATGGCTACACCTTC,CASSLRGHYGYTF
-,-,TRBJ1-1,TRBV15,TGTGCCACCAGCAACACGGGGAGCGCACAAGCTTTCTTT,CATSNTGSAQAFF
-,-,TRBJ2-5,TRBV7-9,TGTGCCAGCACCAGGGGGGGTCCTGAGACCCAGTACTTC,CASTRGGPETQYF
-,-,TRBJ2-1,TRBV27,TGTGCCAGCTCTCGGAACAGGGTCGGGGCAGAGCAGTTCTTC,CASSRNRVGAEQFF
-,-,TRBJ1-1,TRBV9,TGTGCCAGCAGCGTAGCCTCAGTGAACACTGAAGCTTTCTTT,CASSVASVNTEAFF
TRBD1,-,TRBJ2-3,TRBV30,TGTGCCTGGCTTACAGGGGGTGGCACAGATACGCAGTATTTT,CAWLTGGGTDTQYF
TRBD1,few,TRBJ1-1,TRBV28,TGTGCCAGCAGTTTAGCTGGACAGGCCATCGGGAACACTGAAGCTTTCTTT,CASSLAGQAIGNTEAFF
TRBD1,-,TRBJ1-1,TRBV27,TGTGCCAGCAGCCTTGCCGGGACAGGCCTCCATGAAGCTTTCTTT,CASSLAGTGLHEAFF
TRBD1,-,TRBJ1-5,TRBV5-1,TGCGCCAGCAGCTTGGGGACAGGGGTGGCTCAGCCCCAGCATTTT,CASSLGTGVAQPQHF
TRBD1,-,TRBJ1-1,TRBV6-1,TGTGCCAGCAGTGAACGGTTTAAACAGGGGGCAGTTTCGAACACTGAAGCTTTCTTT,CASSERFKQGAVSNTEAFF
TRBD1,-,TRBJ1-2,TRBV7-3,TGTGCCAGCAGCGAGGACAGGGGACGAAGTGGCTACACCTTC,CASSEDRGRSGYTF
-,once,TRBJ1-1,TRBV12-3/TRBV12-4,TGTGCCAGCATGGTGAGGGTCACTGAAGCTTTCTTT,CASMVRVTEAFF
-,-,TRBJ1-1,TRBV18,TGTGCCAGCTCACCCCTTAACACTGAAGCTTTCTTT,CASSPLNTEAFF
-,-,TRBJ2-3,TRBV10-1,TGCGCCAGCGCGCGGGACACAGATACGCAGTATTTT,CASARDTDTQYF
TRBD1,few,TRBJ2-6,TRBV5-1,TGCGCCAGCAGCTCCCCGACAGGGTCTATCTCTGGGGCCAACGTCCTGACTTTC,CASSSPTGSISGANVLTF
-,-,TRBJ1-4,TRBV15,TGTGCCACCAGCAGACGGGACTCTGAAAAACTGTTTTTT,CATSRRDSEKLFF
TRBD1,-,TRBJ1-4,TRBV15,TGTGCCACCAGCAGAGGGGGTTTGGGGACAGCTAATGAAAAACTGTTTTTT,CATSRGGLGTANEKLFF
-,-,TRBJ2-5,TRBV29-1,TGCAGCGTTGAAGGCGGGTTGGAGACCCAGTACTTC,CSVEGGLETQYF
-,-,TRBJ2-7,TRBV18,TGTGCCAGCTCACGGGAGCTGGAAGGCGAGCAGTACTTC,CASSRELEGEQYF
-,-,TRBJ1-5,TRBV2,TGTGCCAGCAGGTACAGCTATAGCAATCAGCCCCAGCATTTT,CASRYSYSNQPQHF
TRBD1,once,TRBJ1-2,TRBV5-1,TGCGCCAGCAGCTTGGAGGGACAGGGGGCTCGGGGCTACACCTTC,CASSLEGQGARGYTF
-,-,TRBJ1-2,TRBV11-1,TGTGCCAGCAGCTTGCGTACAGGCCCCAATGGCTACACCTTC,CASSLRTGPNGYTF
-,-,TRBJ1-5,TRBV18,TGTGCCAGCTCACCGAAAAACACGGAGAATCAGCCCCAGCATTTT,CASSPKNTENQPQHF
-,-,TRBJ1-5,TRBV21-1,TGTGCCAGCAGCAACGGAGGGGCCCCACGCGATCAGCCCCAGCATTTT,CASSNGGAPRDQPQHF
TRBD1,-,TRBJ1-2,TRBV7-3,TGTGCCAGCAGCCCGGACAGGGGGCGTATGCTTTTC,CASSPDRGRMLF
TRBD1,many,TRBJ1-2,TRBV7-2,TGTGCCAGCAGCTTAGACTATACAGGGGTTGACTATGGCTACACCTTC,CASSLDYTGVDYGYTF
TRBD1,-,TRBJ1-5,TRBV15,TGTGCCACTGACAGGGGGCGGGAGGGTCAGCCCCAGCATTTT,CATDRGREGQPQHF
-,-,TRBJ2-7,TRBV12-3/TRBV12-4,TGTGCCAGCAGTTCCGAGGGCCTAGGCGAGCAGTACTTC,CASSSEGLGEQYF
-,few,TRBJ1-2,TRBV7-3,TGTGCCAGCAGCTCCAGCGGGACGGTTGGCTACACCTTC,CASSSSGTVGYTF
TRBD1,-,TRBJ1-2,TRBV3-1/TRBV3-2,TGTGCCAGCAGCCATGACAGGGACGGGTATGGCTACACCTTC,CASSHDRDGYGYTF
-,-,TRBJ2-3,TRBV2,TGTGCCAGCAGTGGGCCCCAAGGGGGTACGCAGTATTTT,CASSGPQGGTQYF
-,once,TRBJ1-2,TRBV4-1,TGCGCCAGCAGCCCCCGACAGTCCTATGGCTACACCTTC,CASSPRQSYGYTF
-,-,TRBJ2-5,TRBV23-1,TGCGCCAGCAGTCAATCGAAAGGGGACTACCAAGAGACCCAGTACTTC,CASSQSKGDYQETQYF
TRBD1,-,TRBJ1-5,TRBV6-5,TGTGCCAGCAGGGGGACAGCCGTCAATCAGCCCCAGCATTTT,CASRGTAVNQPQHF
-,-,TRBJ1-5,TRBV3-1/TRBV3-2,TGTGCCAGCAGCCAATCCTCGGGGGTACGGGGCAATCAGCCCCAGCATTTT,CASSQSSGVRGNQPQHF
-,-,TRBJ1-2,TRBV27,TGTGCCAGCAGTAGAACAGGCACCTTATATGGCTACACCTTC,CASSRTGTLYGYTF
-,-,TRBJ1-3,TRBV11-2,TGTGCCAGCAGCGCAGGGGTCGCAAACACCATATATTTT,CASSAGVANTIYF
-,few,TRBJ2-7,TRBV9,TGTGCCAGCAGCGTAAACCCAGGGTCGAACCAGTACTTC,CASSVNPGSNQYF
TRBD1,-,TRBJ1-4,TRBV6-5,TGTGCCAGCAGTTTGACAGGGGCCCGGAATGAAAAACTGTTTTTT,CASSLTGARNEKLFF
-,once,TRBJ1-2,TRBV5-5,TGTGCCAGCAGCGCTACAGGGACGGGCTACACCTTC,CASSATGTGYTF
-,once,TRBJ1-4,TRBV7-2,TGTGCCAGCAGACAGGGAGATAATGAAAAACTGTTTTTT,CASRQGDNEKLFF
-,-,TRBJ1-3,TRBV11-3,TGTGCCAGCCAAACTGGAAACACCATATATTTT,CASQTGNTIYF